This T cell receptor beta chain was recorded in a study of OX40 agonist ivuxolimab in advanced cancers. Whole-study context: The patients got ivuxolimab, which is an agonistic anti-OX40 (CD134) antibody.

Repertoires were generated with immunoSEQ multiplex PCR, while TCRdb's copy carries only in-frame clones and drops some. The repertoire holds 110,000 or so clones, with 75% to 95% as singletons. Points from the study as a whole: Normalized T-cell clonal expansion was also low in some nonresponders. Partly responding patients at 0.1-3.0 mg/kg showed some of the smallest clonal expansion.

In the case of this clone: Its specificity is not known.

Per the germline V gene, CDR1 is GTSNPN and CDR2 is SVGIG (reference sequence). The germline V and J ends were trimmed by 2 bases and 7 bases, with 8 bases remaining between them. The CDR3 sequence is 12 residues long. The specimen comprised CD4+ or CD8+ T cells sorted from blood, sampled in a trial of the OX40 agonist ivuxolimab. This sequence originates from an adult with an advanced solid tumor such as melanoma, head and neck, liver or kidney cancer. The V gene is TRBV30, the J gene TRBJ2-2, with D unresolved. In DNA form, the CDR3 reads TGTGCCTGGAGTCCCTCGATCGGGGAGCTGTTTTTT. It encodes CAWSPSIGELFF.